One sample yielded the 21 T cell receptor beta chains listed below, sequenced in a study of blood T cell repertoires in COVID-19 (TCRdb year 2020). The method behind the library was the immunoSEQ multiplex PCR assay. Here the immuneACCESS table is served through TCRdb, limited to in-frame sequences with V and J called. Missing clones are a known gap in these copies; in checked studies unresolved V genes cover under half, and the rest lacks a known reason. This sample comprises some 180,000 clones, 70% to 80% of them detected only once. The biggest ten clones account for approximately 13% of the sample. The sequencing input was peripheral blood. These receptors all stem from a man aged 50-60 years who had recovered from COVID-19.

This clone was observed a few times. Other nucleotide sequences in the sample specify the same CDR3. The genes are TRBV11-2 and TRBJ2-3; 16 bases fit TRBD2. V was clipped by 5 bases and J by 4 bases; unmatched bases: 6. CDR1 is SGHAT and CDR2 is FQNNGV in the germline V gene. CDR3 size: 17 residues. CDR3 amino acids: CASSQGLAGGFPDTQYF. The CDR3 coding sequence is TGTGCCAGCAGCCAGGGACTAGCGGGAGGGTTTCCAGATACGCAGTATTTT.

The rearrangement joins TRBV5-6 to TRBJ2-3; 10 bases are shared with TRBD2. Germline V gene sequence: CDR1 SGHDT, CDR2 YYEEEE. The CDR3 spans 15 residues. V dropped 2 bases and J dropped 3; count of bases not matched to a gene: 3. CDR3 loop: CASSLAGGLTDTQYF. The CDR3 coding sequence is TGTGCCAGCAGCTTAGCGGGAGGGCTAACAGATACGCAGTATTTT. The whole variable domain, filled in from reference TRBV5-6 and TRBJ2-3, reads DAGVTQSPTHLIKTRGQQVTLRCSPKSGHDTVSWYQQALGQGPQFIFQYYEEEERQRGNFPDRFSGHQFPNYSSELNVNALLLGDSALYLCASSLAGGLTDTQYFGPGTRLTVL.

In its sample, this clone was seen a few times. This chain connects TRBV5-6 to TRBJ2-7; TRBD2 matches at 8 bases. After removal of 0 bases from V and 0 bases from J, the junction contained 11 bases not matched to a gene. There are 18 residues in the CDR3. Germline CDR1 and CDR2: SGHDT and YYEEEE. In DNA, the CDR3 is TGTGCCAGCAGCTTGGCCGATATCGGCGGGAGGAGCTCCTACGAGCAGTACTTC. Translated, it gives CASSLADIGGRSSYEQYF. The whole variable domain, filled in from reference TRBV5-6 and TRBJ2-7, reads DAGVTQSPTHLIKTRGQQVTLRCSPKSGHDTVSWYQQALGQGPQFIFQYYEEEERQRGNFPDRFSGHQFPNYSSELNVNALLLGDSALYLCASSLADIGGRSSYEQYFGPGTRLTVT.

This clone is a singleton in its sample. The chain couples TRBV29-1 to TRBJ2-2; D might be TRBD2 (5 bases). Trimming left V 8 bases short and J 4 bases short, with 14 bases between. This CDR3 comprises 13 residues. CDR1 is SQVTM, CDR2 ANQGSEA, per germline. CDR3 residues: CSTMRVGTGELFF. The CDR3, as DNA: TGCAGCACCATGAGGGTCGGCACCGGGGAGCTGTTTTTT.

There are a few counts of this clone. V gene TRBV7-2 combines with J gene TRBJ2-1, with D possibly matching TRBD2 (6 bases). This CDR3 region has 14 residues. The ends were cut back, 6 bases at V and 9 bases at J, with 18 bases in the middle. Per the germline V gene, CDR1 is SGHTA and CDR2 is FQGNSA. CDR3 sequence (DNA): TGTGCCAGCAGTCAGGATCGGGGGTCGGGTGAGCAGTTCTTC. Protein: CASSQDRGSGEQFF.

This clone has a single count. CDR3: CAWSGLWGQTNEKLFF. The CDR3 region has the DNA TGTGCCTGGAGTGGTCTGTGGGGGCAAACTAATGAAAAACTGTTTTTT. The rearrangement links TRBV30 to TRBJ1-4; D possibly corresponds to TRBD1 (6 bases). This CDR3 spans 16 amino acids. V was trimmed by 1 base and J by 1 base, leaving 13 bases between them. Germline V lookup: CDR1 GTSNPN, CDR2 SVGIG (reference sequence). The whole variable domain, filled in from reference TRBV30 and TRBJ1-4, reads SQTIHQWPATLVQPVGSPLSLECTVEGTSNPNLYWYRQAAGRGLQLLFYSVGIGQISSEVPQNLSASRPQDRQFILSSKKLLLSDSGFYLCAWSGLWGQTNEKLFFGSGTQLSVL.

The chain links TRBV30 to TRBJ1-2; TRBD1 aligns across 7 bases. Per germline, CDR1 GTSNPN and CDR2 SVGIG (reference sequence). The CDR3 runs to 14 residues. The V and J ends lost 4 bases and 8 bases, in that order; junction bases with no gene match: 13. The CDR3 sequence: CAWTLGVGGYGYTF. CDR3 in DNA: TGTGCCTGGACCCTGGGAGTAGGGGGCTACGGCTACACCTTC.

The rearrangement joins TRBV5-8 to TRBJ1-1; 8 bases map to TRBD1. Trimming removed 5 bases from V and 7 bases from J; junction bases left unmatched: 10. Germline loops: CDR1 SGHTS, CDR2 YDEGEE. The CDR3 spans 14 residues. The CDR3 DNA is TGTGCCAGCAGGCCCCGGGACAGGAGCCATGAAGCTTTCTTT. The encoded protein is CASRPRDRSHEAFF.

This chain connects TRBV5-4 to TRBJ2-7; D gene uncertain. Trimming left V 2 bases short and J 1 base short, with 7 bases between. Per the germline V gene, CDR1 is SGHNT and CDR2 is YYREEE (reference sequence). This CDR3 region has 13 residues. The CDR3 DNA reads TGTGCCAGCAGCTTTCGAGATTCCTACGAGCAGTACTTC. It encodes CASSFRDSYEQYF.

This chain's CDR3 is CASSLTDHYEQYF. As DNA, the CDR3 is TGTGCCAGCAGCTTGACAGATCACTACGAGCAGTACTTC. The chain combines TRBV11-1 with TRBJ2-7; D is possibly TRBD1 (5 bases). V dropped 3 bases and J dropped 3 bases, with 9 bases sitting between them. Germline CDR1 reads SGHAT; CDR2 reads FQDESV (reference sequence). The CDR3 length is 13 residues.

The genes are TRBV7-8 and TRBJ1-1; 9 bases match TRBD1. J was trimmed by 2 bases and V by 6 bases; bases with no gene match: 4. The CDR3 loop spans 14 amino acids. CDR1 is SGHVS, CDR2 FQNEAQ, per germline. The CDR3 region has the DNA TGTGCCAGCAGGGCGGACAGGGGAAACACTGAAGCTTTCTTT. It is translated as CASRADRGNTEAFF.

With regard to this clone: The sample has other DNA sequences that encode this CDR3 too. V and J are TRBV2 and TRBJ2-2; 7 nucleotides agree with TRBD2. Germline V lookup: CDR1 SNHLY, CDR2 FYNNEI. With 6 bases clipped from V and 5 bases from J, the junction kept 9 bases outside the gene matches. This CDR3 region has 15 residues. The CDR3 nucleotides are TGTGCCAGCAGCGGCGGGAGTGCAGGGACCGGGGAGCTGTTTTTT. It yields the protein CASSGGSAGTGELFF.

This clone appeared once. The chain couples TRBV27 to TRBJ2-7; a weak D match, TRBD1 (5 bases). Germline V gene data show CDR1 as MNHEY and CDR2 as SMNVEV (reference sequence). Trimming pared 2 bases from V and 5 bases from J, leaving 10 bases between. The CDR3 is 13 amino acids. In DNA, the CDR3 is TGTGCCAGCAGTTTACAGGGTGCGGACGAGCAGTACTTC. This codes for CASSLQGADEQYF.

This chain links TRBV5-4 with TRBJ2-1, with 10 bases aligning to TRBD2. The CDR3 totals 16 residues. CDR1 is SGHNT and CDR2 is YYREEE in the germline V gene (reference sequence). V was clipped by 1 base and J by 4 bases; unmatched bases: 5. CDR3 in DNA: TGTGCCAGCAGCTTGTCTAGCGGGAGTATTTACAATGAGCAGTTCTTC. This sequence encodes CASSLSSGSIYNEQFF.

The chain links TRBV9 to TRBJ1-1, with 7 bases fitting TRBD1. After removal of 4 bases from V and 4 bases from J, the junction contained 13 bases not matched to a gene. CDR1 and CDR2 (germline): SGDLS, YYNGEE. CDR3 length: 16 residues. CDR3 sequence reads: CASSTLRQGIVTEAFF. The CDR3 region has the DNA TGTGCCAGCAGCACGCTCAGACAGGGAATAGTCACTGAAGCTTTCTTT.

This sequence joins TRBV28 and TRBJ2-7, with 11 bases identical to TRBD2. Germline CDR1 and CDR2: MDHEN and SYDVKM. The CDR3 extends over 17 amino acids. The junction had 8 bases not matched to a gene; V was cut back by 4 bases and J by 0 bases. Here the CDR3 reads CASSYRTSGSFSYEQYF. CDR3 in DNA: TGTGCCAGCAGTTACCGGACTAGCGGGTCCTTCTCCTACGAGCAGTACTTC.

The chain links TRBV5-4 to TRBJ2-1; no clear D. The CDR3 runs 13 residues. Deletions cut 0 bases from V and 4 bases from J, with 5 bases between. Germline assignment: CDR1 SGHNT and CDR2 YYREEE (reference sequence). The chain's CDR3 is CASSLGAYNEQFF. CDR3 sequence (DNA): TGTGCCAGCAGCTTGGGGGCTTACAATGAGCAGTTCTTC.

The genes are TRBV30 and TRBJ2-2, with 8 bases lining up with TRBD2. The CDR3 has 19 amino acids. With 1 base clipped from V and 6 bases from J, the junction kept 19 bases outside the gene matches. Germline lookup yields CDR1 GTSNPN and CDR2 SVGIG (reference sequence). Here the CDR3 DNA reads TGTGCCTGGAGTGACCCCCCCTGGACTAGCTTGAGAGTGGCCGGGGAGCTGTTTTTT. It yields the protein CAWSDPPWTSLRVAGELFF.

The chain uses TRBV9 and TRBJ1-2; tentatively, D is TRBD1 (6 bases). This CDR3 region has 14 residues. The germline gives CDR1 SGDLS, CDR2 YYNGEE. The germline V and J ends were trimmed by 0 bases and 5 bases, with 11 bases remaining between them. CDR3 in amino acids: CASSVEQGNYGYTF. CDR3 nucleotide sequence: TGTGCCAGCAGCGTAGAACAGGGAAATTATGGCTACACCTTC.

The chain's CDR3 is CASSLSRGLREGRDTQYF. Here the CDR3 DNA reads TGTGCCAGCAGCTTATCGAGAGGGCTGCGGGAGGGCCGAGATACGCAGTATTTT. The V call is TRBV7-2, the J call TRBJ2-3; 9 bases fit TRBD2. Germline V CDR1 and CDR2: SGHTA, FQGNSA. The CDR3 sequence is 18 residues long. Unmatched junction bases numbered 14, after V lost 2 bases and J lost 5 bases.

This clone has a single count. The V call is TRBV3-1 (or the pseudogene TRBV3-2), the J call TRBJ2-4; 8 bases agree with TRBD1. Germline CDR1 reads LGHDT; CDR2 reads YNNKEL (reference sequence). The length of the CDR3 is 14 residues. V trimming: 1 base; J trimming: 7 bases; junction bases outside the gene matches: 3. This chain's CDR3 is CASSQGQGYNIQYF. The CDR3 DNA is TGTGCCAGCAGCCAAGGACAGGGGTATAACATTCAGTACTTC.